This TCR beta chain was retrieved from a study of blood T cell repertoires in COVID-19. Turning to the study itself: Samples of COVID-19 (acute and convalescent) were obtained from the United States, Italy and Spain. The analysed material was cDNA or gDNA that came from T cells, B-cell-depleted T cells, or PBMCs.

In the original analysis: Amplified reference gene primers provided the basis for estimating nucleated cell counts. Method: immunoSEQ multiplex PCR; TCRdb's copy keeps in-frame clones and lacks some. V and J calls and clone size are given by that table; D and trimming were obtained from the DNA. The repertoire consists of approximately 250,000 clones, with 80% to 85% occurring once and the leading ten covering 1.5%. Per the germline V gene, CDR1 is SGHTA and CDR2 is FQGNSA. The CDR3 is made up of 18 amino acids. Trimming at V came to 1 base and at J to 4 bases, leaving 9 bases not matched to a gene. This TCR came from a woman in her thirties or forties who had recovered from COVID-19. Sequenced: peripheral blood. This sequence joins TRBV7-2 and TRBJ2-5; 13 nucleotides align to TRBD2. CDR3 in amino acids: CASSLVWTSGGLRETQYF. As DNA, the CDR3 is TGTGCCAGCAGCTTAGTTTGGACTAGCGGGGGCCTTCGAGAGACCCAGTACTTC. The whole variable domain, remainder taken from reference TRBV7-2 and TRBJ2-5, is GAGVSQSPSNKVTEKGKDVELRCDPISGHTALYWYRQSLGQGLEFLIYFQGNSAPDKSGLPSDRFSAERTGGSVSTLTIQRTQQEDSAVYLCASSLVWTSGGLRETQYFGPGTRLLVL.